This T cell receptor (beta chain) was recorded in a study of Graves' ophthalmopathy and Graves' hyperthyroidism. Using RNA transcripts, the TCR beta CDR3 regions were amplified. RT-PCR was first run with HTBI primers, then multiplex PCR in a second round. MiXCR was run by TCRdb on the multiplex PCR reads, yielding one entry per CDR3 protein. The table lists over a million distinct CDR3 sequences, about two fifths of them singletons. The V and J ends lost 8 bases and 1 base respectively, with 8 bases between them. The V gene's germline CDR1 is SQVTM and CDR2 ANQGSEA. The CDR3 consists of 11 residues. The TCR sequence derives from an adult man with Graves' hyperthyroidism. The sample comprised peripheral blood or thyroid tissue (not recorded which). This rearrangement joins TRBV29-1 to TRBJ2-5; no definite D call. The CDR3 here is CSFWGQETQYF. CDR3 coding DNA: TGCAGCTTTTGGGGCCAAGAGACCCAGTACTTC.